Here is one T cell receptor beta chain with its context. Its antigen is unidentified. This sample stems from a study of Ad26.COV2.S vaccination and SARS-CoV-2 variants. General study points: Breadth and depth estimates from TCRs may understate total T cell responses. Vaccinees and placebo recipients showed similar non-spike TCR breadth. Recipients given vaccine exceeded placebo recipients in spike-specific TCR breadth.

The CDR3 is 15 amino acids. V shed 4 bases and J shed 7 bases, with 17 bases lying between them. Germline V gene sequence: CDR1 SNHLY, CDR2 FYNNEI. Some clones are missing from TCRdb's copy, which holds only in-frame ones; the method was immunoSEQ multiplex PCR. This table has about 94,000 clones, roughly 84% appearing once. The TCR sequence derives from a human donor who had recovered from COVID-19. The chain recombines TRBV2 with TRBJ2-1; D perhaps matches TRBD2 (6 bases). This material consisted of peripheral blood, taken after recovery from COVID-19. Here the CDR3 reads CASSVRWGEMNEQFF. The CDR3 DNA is TGTGCCAGCAGTGTGCGGTGGGGGGAGATGAATGAGCAGTTCTTC.